Each of the 27 T cell receptor beta chains below was sequenced from the same sample in a study of T cells after yellow fever vaccination. TCRdb passed the 5' RACE reads through MiXCR, listing each CDR3 protein once. The sample holds over 150,000 distinct CDR3 sequences; roughly 6.4% are singletons and the top ten take 2.9%. The sequences come from CD4+ T cells sorted from PBMCs, collected on the day of the first yellow fever vaccination. These receptors were collected from a man aged 18 to 29 who received the YFV17D yellow fever vaccine.

This clonotype turned up a few times. The chain carries TRBV18 and TRBJ2-3; D gene uncertain. V was pared by 5 bases and J by 3 bases, with 9 bases between. This CDR3 has 13 amino acids. Germline CDR1 KGHSH, CDR2 LQKENI. The CDR3 DNA is TGTGCCAGCTCAGGCGTTAAGACAGATACGCAGTATTTT. Its protein is CASSGVKTDTQYF.

This clonotype was seen many times. This sequence joins TRBV5-4 and TRBJ2-4; maybe TRBD2 (5 bases). Germline assignment: CDR1 SGHNT and CDR2 YYREEE (reference sequence). The length of the CDR3 is 13 residues. V was trimmed by 0 bases and J by 7 bases, leaving 8 bases between them. CDR3 bases: TGTGCCAGCAGCTTGGAGCCGGGGAACATTCAGTACTTC. This gives the protein CASSLEPGNIQYF.

Details on this clonotype: A much larger clone lies one base from this, so it may be a read error. This CDR3 is CPSSLVQSYNEQFF. The CDR3 nucleotides are TGCCCCAGCAGCTTGGTGCAGAGCTACAATGAGCAGTTCTTC. The chain combines TRBV5-1 with TRBJ2-1; D gene uncertain. CDR3 length: 14 amino acids. Looked up from germline, CDR1 is SGHRS and CDR2 is YFSETQ.

Of note for this clonotype: It may be a read error: a sequence one base away is much more abundant. The rearrangement uses TRBV12-5 and TRBJ2-2; D not resolved. Trimming stripped 0 bases from V and 7 bases from J, with 9 bases between. This CDR3 region has 14 residues. Germline V lookup: CDR1 LGHNT, CDR2 FRNRAP. For the CDR3, the DNA is TGTGCTAGTGGTTTGGTACCCCTGAACGGGGAGCTGTTTTTT. It specifies CASGLVPLNGELFF.

In this sample, this clonotype turned up many times. The chain links TRBV20-1 to TRBJ1-5, with unresolved D. Trimming cost V 0 bases and J 5 bases, with 5 bases left between them. The CDR3 runs to 12 residues. Looked up from germline, CDR1 is DFQATT and CDR2 is SNEGSKA (reference sequence). Written as DNA, the CDR3 is TGCAGTGCTAGAGATCCCGATCAGCCCCAGCATTTT. Amino acids: CSARDPDQPQHF.

J is TRBJ2-1 and V is TRBV7-3; TRBD1 is a possible D gene (5 bases). The V end was cut by 5 bases, the J end by 5 bases, with 10 bases between. The length of the CDR3 is 13 residues. CDR1 SGHTA and CDR2 FQGTGA come from the germline V gene. The CDR3 DNA reads as TGTGCCAGCAGCCCAGGGTCAAACAATGAGCAGTTCTTC. Protein: CASSPGSNNEQFF. Complete variable domain (other parts from reference TRBV7-3 and TRBJ2-1): GAGVSQTPSNKVTEKGKYVELRCDPISGHTALYWYRQSLGQGPEFLIYFQGTGAADDSGLPNDRFFAVRPEGSVSTLKIQRTERGDSAVYLCASSPGSNNEQFFGPGTRLTVL.

The V call is TRBV21-1, the J call TRBJ2-5; the DNA was not compared with TRBD2, the D call given in the table. TRBV21-1 is flagged as a pseudogene. The CDR3 is made up of 14 amino acids. DNA for the CDR3: TGTGCCAGCAGCAAAGGGGCTAGCCGAGAGACCCAGTACTTC. It is translated as CASSKGASRETQYF.

The genes are TRBV4-2 and TRBJ2-3; TRBD2 matches at 8 bases. Germline CDR1 LGHNA, CDR2 YNFKEQ. The CDR3 contains 17 residues. The V segment lost 0 bases and the J segment 1 base; nucleotides outside the gene matches: 6. CDR3 sequence reads: CASSQEGSGVGTDTQYF. Written as DNA, the CDR3 is TGTGCCAGCAGCCAAGAGGGTAGCGGGGTGGGCACAGATACGCAGTATTTT.

This clonotype has a count of ten or more. The chain has TRBV5-1 and TRBJ2-3; 14 nucleotides agree with TRBD2. Trimming took 3 bases from V and 0 from J; bases not matched to a gene: 3. CDR1 SGHRS and CDR2 YFSETQ come from the germline V gene. The length of the CDR3 is 17 residues. CDR3 sequence: CASSYRLAGGSTDTQYF. CDR3 DNA: TGCGCCAGCAGCTATAGACTAGCGGGGGGGAGCACAGATACGCAGTATTTT.

Only a few counts were recorded for this clonotype. The J gene is TRBJ2-3, the V gene TRBV5-5; D is perhaps TRBD1 (6 bases). Looked up from germline, CDR1 is SGHKS and CDR2 is YYEKEE (reference sequence). V was pared by 1 base and J by 6 bases, with 9 bases between. This CDR3 is built from 13 residues. The CDR3: CASSLRGFDTQYF. The CDR3 coding sequence is TGTGCCAGCAGCTTGAGGGGGTTCGATACGCAGTATTTT.

This clonotype was seen many times. The genes are TRBV12-3 or TRBV12-4 and TRBJ2-5; D is possibly TRBD2 (5 bases). Trimming removed 6 bases at V and 1 base at J, with 12 bases between. There are 14 residues in the CDR3. The CDR3 DNA follows: TGTGCCAGCAGAGCCAGAGGGATCCAAGAGACCCAGTACTTC. Its translation: CASRARGIQETQYF.

In this sample, this clonotype turned up many times. The V call is TRBV5-1, the J call TRBJ2-3; D might be TRBD2 (6 bases). The CDR3 runs 13 residues. The germline CDR1 and CDR2 sequences are SGHRS and YFSETQ. Trimming stripped 4 bases from V and 6 bases from J, with 12 bases between. The CDR3 here is CASSPGSLDTQYF. As DNA, the CDR3 is TGCGCCAGCAGCCCCGGGAGTCTGGATACGCAGTATTTT. The whole variable domain, remainder taken from reference TRBV5-1 and TRBJ2-3, is KAGVTQTPRYLIKTRGQQVTLSCSPISGHRSVSWYQQTPGQGLQFLFEYFSETQRNKGNFPGRFSGRQFSNSRSEMNVSTLELGDSALYLCASSPGSLDTQYFGPGTRLTVL.

With respect to this clonotype: A much larger clone differs by one base, so this may be a read error. CDR3 bases: TGTGCCAGCACCGTATCTAGCGGGGGCCTCATTAATGAGCAGTTCTTC. Protein: CASTVSSGGLINEQFF. V and J are TRBV12-3 or TRBV12-4 and TRBJ2-1; TRBD2 aligns across 10 bases. V lost 7 bases and J lost 7; bases outside the gene matches: 13. CDR3 length: 16 amino acids.

There are many counts of this clonotype. V and J are TRBV20-1 and TRBJ2-1; D is unclear. The length of the CDR3 is 13 residues. The ends were cut back, 2 bases at V and 10 bases at J, with 15 bases in the middle. Per the germline V gene, CDR1 is DFQATT and CDR2 is SNEGSKA (reference sequence). The CDR3 reads CSARWTARLEQFF. The CDR3 DNA sequence: TGCAGTGCTAGATGGACCGCAAGACTGGAGCAGTTCTTC.

This clonotype was detected ten times or more. The CDR3 spells CATSLTLNNEQFF. CDR3 coding DNA: TGTGCCACCAGCCTAACTCTAAACAATGAGCAGTTCTTC. V is TRBV24-1 and J is TRBJ2-1; D is ambiguous. Trimming took off 7 bases at V and 5 bases at J, with 11 bases between the two ends. Germline CDR1 KGHDR, CDR2 SFDVKD. The CDR3 totals 13 residues.

The table lists this clonotype with a few counts. V is TRBV12-3 or TRBV12-4 and J is TRBJ1-3; TRBD1 is a possible D gene (6 bases). With 6 bases removed from V and 4 bases from J, the gap between germline ends came to 13 bases. The CDR3 loop spans 14 amino acids. In DNA, the CDR3 is TGTGCCAGCAGACCTACAGGGAGAGGAAACACCATATATTTT. Translation gives CASRPTGRGNTIYF.

This rearrangement joins TRBV9 to TRBJ2-1, with D possibly being TRBD2 (6 bases). Trimming stripped 4 bases from V and 4 bases from J, with 15 bases between. The CDR3 has 15 amino acids. CDR1 and CDR2 (germline): SGDLS, YYNGEE. CDR3: CASSPRERGYNEQFF. As DNA, the CDR3 is TGTGCCAGCAGCCCTCGGGAGCGAGGATACAATGAGCAGTTCTTC.

In this sample, this clonotype turned up many times. This CDR3 reads CASSREYTDTQYF. For the CDR3, the DNA is TGCGCCAGCAGCAGAGAGTACACAGATACGCAGTATTTT. This rearrangement joins TRBV5-1 to TRBJ2-3, with D uncertain. V was trimmed by 4 bases and J by 2 bases, leaving 8 bases between them. CDR1 is SGHRS and CDR2 is YFSETQ in the germline V gene. The CDR3 loop spans 13 amino acids.

This clonotype was detected many times. The chain employs TRBV28 and TRBJ1-3; TRBD1 matches 9 bases. Germline V gene sequence: CDR1 MDHEN, CDR2 SYDVKM. Unmatched junction bases numbered 6, after V lost 6 bases and J lost 6 bases. This CDR3 contains 14 residues. This CDR3 reads CASREGQGLNTIYF. CDR3 in DNA: TGTGCCAGCAGGGAGGGACAGGGTCTAAACACCATATATTTT. The variable domain in full, with the rest retrieved from reference TRBV28 and TRBJ1-3, is DVKVTQSSRYLVKRTGEKVFLECVQDMDHENMFWYRQDPGLGLRLIYFSYDVKMKEKGDIPEGYSVSREKKERFSLILESASTNQTSMYLCASREGQGLNTIYFGEGSWLTVV.

This clonotype was seen repeatedly, ten times or more. CDR3 region: CASSPTGRGPDTQYF. Here the CDR3 DNA reads TGTGCCAGCAGTCCCACCGGGAGAGGTCCAGATACGCAGTATTTT. The rearrangement joins TRBV12-3 or TRBV12-4 to TRBJ2-3; D may be TRBD2 (6 bases). There are 15 residues in the CDR3. The V end lost 5 bases, the J end lost 4 bases, and 16 bases lay between the germline ends.

The chain uses TRBV29-1 and TRBJ2-7; TRBD2 matches at 9 bases. Per the germline V gene, CDR1 is SQVTM and CDR2 is ANQGSEA. The CDR3 length is 16 residues. The ends lost 3 bases at V and 6 bases at J; junction bases unmatched: 15. CDR3: CSVELEPGGGALEQYF. DNA of the CDR3: TGCAGCGTTGAGCTCGAACCGGGCGGGGGGGCCCTCGAGCAGTACTTC.

This clonotype has a handful of counts. The chain carries TRBV3-1 and TRBJ1-2; a possible D gene is TRBD1 (5 bases). Germline assignment: CDR1 LGHDT and CDR2 YNNKEL (reference sequence). Trimming cost V 3 bases and J 5 bases, with 22 bases left between them. This CDR3 is 17 amino acids long. CDR3 nucleotides: TGTGCCAGCAGCCACTTACGGGCAGGGTCAGTGGGATATGGCTACACCTTC. This encodes CASSHLRAGSVGYGYTF. Full variable domain (rest looked up from reference TRBV3-1 and TRBJ1-2): DTAVSQTPKYLVTQMGNDKSIKCEQNLGHDTMYWYKQDSKKFLKIMFSYNNKELIINETVPNRFSPKSPDKAHLNLHINSLELGDSAVYFCASSHLRAGSVGYGYTFGSGTRLTVV.

V is TRBV6-7 and J is TRBJ2-5; 7 bases line up with TRBD1. TRBV6-7 is marked as an open reading frame, function uncertain. V shed 2 bases and J 6 bases; nucleotides not matched to a gene: 6. The CDR3 is 14 residues long. Written as DNA, the CDR3 is TGTGCCAGCAGTTACAGGGGACAGAAACAGACCCAGTACTTC. It specifies CASSYRGQKQTQYF.

This clonotype was seen repeatedly, ten times or more. The chain couples TRBV12-3 or TRBV12-4 to TRBJ2-3; 8 nucleotides line up with TRBD1. This CDR3 comprises 14 residues. The V gene end was trimmed by 3 bases and the J gene end by 5 bases; junction bases not matched to a gene: 4. In nucleotides, the CDR3 is TGTGCCAGCAGTTTGGTAACAGGGGGAGATACGCAGTATTTT. Its protein product is CASSLVTGGDTQYF.

This clonotype was counted a few times. The chain joins TRBV6-5 to TRBJ2-7; D is tentatively TRBD1 or TRBD2 (5 bases each). Germline assignment: CDR1 MNHEY and CDR2 SVGAGI. With 2 bases removed from V and 5 bases from J, the gap between germline ends came to 10 bases. This CDR3 region has 13 residues. The chain's CDR3 is CASSYLGGNEQYF. For the CDR3, the DNA is TGTGCCAGCAGTTACCTTGGGGGTAACGAGCAGTACTTC.

This clonotype has ten or more counts. The rearrangement uses TRBV7-2 and TRBJ1-3; possible D gene TRBD1, 6 bases. Trimming left V 4 bases short and J 7 bases short, with 14 bases between. CDR3 size: 14 residues. The germline CDR1 and CDR2 sequences are SGHTA and FQGNSA. CDR3 residues: CASSSRDTWNTIYF. CDR3 nucleotides: TGTGCCAGCAGCTCCCGGGACACTTGGAACACCATATATTTT.

This clonotype was recorded many times. The chain joins TRBV2 to TRBJ1-1; a weak D match, TRBD1 (5 bases). V lost 11 bases and J lost 1, with 8 bases in between. Germline assignment: CDR1 SNHLY and CDR2 FYNNEI. CDR3 size: 11 residues. The CDR3 spells CAGTGNTEAFF. CDR3 nucleotide sequence: TGTGCCGGAACAGGGAACACTGAAGCTTTCTTT.